The subject of this entry is one T cell receptor beta chain. Clones were sequenced by immunoSEQ multiplex PCR, and TCRdb holds only the in-frame ones, with some missing. The data hold about 23,000 clones, with around three quarters observed a single time. The data originate from a study of blood T cell repertoires in COVID-19. The CDR3 covers 14 residues. V trimming: 8 bases; J trimming: 1 base; junction bases outside the gene matches: 5. CDR1 is SNHLY, CDR2 FYNNEI, per germline. Sequenced material: peripheral blood. The sequence was collected from a woman older than 75 with acute or convalescent COVID-19. The rearrangement links TRBV2 to TRBJ2-3, with 8 bases fitting TRBD2. CDR3 in amino acids: CASEAGGGTDTQYF. In nucleotides, the CDR3 is TGTGCCAGCGAGGCGGGGGGAGGCACAGATACGCAGTATTTT.